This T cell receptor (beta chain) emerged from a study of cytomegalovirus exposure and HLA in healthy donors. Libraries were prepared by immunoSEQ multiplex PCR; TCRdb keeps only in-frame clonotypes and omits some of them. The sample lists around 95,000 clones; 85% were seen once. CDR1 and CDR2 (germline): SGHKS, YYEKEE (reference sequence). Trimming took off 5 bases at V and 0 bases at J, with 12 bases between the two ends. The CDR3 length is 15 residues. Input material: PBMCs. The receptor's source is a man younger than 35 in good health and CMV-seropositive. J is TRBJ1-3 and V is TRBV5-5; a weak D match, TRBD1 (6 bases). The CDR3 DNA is TGTGCCAGCAGTTTAGGGACACTCTCTGGAAACACCATATATTTT. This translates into CASSLGTLSGNTIYF.